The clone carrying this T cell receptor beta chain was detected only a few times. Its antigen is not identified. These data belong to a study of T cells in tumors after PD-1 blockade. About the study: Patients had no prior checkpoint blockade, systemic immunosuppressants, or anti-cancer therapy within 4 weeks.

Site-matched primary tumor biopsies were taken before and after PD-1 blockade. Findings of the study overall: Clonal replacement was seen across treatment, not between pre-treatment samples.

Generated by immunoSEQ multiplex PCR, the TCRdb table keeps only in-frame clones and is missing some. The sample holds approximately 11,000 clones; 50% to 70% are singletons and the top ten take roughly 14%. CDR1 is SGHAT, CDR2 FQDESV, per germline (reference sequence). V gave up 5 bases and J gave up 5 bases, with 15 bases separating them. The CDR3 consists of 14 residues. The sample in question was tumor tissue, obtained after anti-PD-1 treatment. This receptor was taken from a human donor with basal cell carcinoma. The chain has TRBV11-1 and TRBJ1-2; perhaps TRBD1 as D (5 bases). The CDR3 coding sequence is TGTGCCAGCAGCCGATCGGGGACGGGATATGGCTACACCTTC. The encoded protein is CASSRSGTGYGYTF.